This T cell receptor (beta chain) was captured in a study of shared clonotypes between healthy human individuals. Study-wide background: Each donor had three CD4 naive, three CD4 memory, two CD8 naive and one CD8 memory plate.

Produced via immunoSEQ multiplex PCR; TCRdb's table is partial and in-frame only. The sample holds more than 550,000 clones, just under 75% seen once. This clone was detected only a few times. This specimen includes other DNA sequences encoding the same CDR3. The sample consisted of memory CD4+ T cells sorted from blood. The subset denotes: CD45RA-negative fraction. This receptor was identified in a young woman in good health.

The CDR3 region is CSATLGETQYF. The DNA for the CDR3 is TGCAGTGCGACCCTTGGGGAGACCCAGTACTTC. This chain connects TRBV20-1 to TRBJ2-5; D remains unclear. The CDR3 loop spans 11 amino acids. The germline V gene encodes CDR1 DFQATT and CDR2 SNEGSKA (reference sequence). Trimming cost V 6 bases and J 5 bases, with 10 bases left between them.